This T cell receptor (beta chain) stems from a study of vaccination effects on CD4 cells after COVID-19. Before sequencing, viral peptide pools were used by the ViraFEST assay to expand antigen-specific CD4+ T cells. Having been cultured for around nine days, the cells underwent CD4+ T cell isolation. Nucleocapsid antibodies stayed negative before and after vaccination, showing no earlier SARS-CoV-2 infection. Under 2.5 million PBMC were seeded per well and grown in the presence of roughly 10 IU/ml IL-2 and 9.5 to 10 ug/ml peptides. Trimming stripped 4 bases from V and 5 bases from J, with 18 bases between. The CDR3 is 16 amino acids. Germline V lookup: CDR1 KGHDR, CDR2 SFDVKD. Clones were read by immunoSEQ multiplex PCR, and TCRdb kept only the in-frame ones, dropping some. This table holds roughly 50,000 clones, about four fifths found once. Study observations and caveats: Long after vaccination, the clones induced by infection and by vaccine shrank markedly in size.

As for this clone: The antigen remains undetermined.

The chain is built from TRBV24-1 and TRBJ2-3; D possibly matches TRBD1 or TRBD2 (6 bases each). The clonotype originates from a human donor who received a COVID-19 vaccine. The sample consisted of CD4+ T cells from PBMCs cultured with HCoV-OC43 spike peptides, taken before COVID-19 vaccination. The subset was: HCoV-OC43 spike overlapping peptide pool stimulation. CDR3 coding DNA: TGTGCCACCAGTGACCCGGGGGCGCGAGGGAAAGATACGCAGTATTTT. As protein: CATSDPGARGKDTQYF.